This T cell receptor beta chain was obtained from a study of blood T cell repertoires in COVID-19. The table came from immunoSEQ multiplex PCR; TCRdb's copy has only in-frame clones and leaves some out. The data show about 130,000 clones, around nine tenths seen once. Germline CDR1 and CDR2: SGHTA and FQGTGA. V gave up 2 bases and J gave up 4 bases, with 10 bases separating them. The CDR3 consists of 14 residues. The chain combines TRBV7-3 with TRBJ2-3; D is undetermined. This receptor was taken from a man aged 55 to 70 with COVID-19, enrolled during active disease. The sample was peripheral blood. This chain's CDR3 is CASSLGPTSDTQYF. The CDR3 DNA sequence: TGTGCCAGCAGCTTAGGCCCGACTTCAGATACGCAGTATTTT.